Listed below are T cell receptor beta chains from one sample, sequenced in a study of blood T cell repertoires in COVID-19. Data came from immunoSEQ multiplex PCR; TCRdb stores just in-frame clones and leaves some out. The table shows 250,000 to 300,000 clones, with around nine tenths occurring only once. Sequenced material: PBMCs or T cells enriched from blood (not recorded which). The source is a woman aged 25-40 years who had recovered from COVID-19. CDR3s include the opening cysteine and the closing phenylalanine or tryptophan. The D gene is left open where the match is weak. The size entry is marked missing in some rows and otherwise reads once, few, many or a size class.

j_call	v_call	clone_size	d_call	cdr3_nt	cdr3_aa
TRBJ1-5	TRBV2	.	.	TGTGCCAGCAGTGATTGGGGAGATCAGCCCCAGCATTTT	CASSDWGDQPQHF
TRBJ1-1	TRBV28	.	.	TGTGCCAGCAGTCCCCTGGGGGGAGACGGCGCTGAAGCTTTCTTT	CASSPLGGDGAEAFF
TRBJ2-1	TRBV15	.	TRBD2	TGTGCCACCAGCAGACTGGCGGGAGGGCCCTACAATGAGCAGTTCTTC	CATSRLAGGPYNEQFF
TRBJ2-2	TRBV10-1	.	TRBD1	TGCGCCAGCACCGACAGGGGGAGTGGGAACGGGGAGCTGTTTTTT	CASTDRGSGNGELFF
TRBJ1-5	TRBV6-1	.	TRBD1	TGTGCCAGCAGTGAGGGACAGGGGAGTCAGCCCCAGCATTTT	CASSEGQGSQPQHF
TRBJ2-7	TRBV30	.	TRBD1	TGTGCCTGGACCCCGACAGGGTTGGAGCAGTACTTC	CAWTPTGLEQYF
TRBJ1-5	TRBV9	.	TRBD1	TGTGCCAGCAGCGTACAGGGGGAGGAACAGCCCCAGCATTTT	CASSVQGEEQPQHF
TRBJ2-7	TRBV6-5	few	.	TGTGCCAGCAGTCCGGACACCTGGTCCTACGAGCAGTACTTC	CASSPDTWSYEQYF
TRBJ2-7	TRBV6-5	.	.	TGTGCCAGCAGTTACTCTCTTAGCGGTTTGGGCGACGAGCAGTACTTC	CASSYSLSGLGDEQYF
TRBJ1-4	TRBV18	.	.	TGTGCCAGCTCACCTTTTAGGCGGGACCCCAGAGGGGTGAAGGAAAAACTGTTTTTT	CASSPFRRDPRGVKEKLFF
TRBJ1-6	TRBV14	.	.	TGTGCCAGCAGCCTTAGGACAGCTTATAATTCACCCCTCCACTTT	CASSLRTAYNSPLHF
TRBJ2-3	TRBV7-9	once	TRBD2	TGTGCCAGCAGCCAACTACTAGCGGGCCGGCCAGATACGCAGTATTTT	CASSQLLAGRPDTQYF
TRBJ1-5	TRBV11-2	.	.	TGTGCCAGCAGCCGACAGAATAATCAGCCCCAGCATTTT	CASSRQNNQPQHF
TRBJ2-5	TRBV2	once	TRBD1	TGTGCCAGCAGTGTGCAGGGGGATTTTGGGGAGACCCAGTACTTC	CASSVQGDFGETQYF
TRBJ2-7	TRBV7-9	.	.	TGTGCCAGCAGTTCAGGGGTGAACTCCTACGAGCAGTACTTC	CASSSGVNSYEQYF
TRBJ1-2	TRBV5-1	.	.	TGCGCCAGCAGCTCGACAGGTGCTCTATATGGCTACACCTTC	CASSSTGALYGYTF
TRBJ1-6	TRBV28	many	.	TGTGCCAGCAGCCGACAGAAAGACTCCTATAATTCACCCCTCCACTTT	CASSRQKDSYNSPLHF
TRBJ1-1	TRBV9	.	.	TGTGCCAGCAGCGTAGGGGCGGGAGGGATGAACACTGAAGCTTTCTTT	CASSVGAGGMNTEAFF
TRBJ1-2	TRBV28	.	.	TGTGCCAGCAGGCCCGCCGGTGGCTACACCTTC	CASRPAGGYTF
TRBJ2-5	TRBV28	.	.	TGTGCCAGCAGTTTAGGCAGGTCCCTCCGAGAGACCCAGTACTTC	CASSLGRSLRETQYF
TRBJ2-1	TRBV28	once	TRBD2	TGTGCCAGCACCCAGGGCGGGGGGCAGTTCTTC	CASTQGGGQFF
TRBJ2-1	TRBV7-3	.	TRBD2	TGTGCCAGCAGCTTAGCGGGAGTGTCCTACAATGAGCAGTTCTTC	CASSLAGVSYNEQFF
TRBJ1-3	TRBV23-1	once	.	TGCGCCAGCAGTCAATCAGGGGGCTCTGGAAACACCATATATTTT	CASSQSGGSGNTIYF
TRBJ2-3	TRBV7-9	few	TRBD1	TGTGCCAGCAGCCCACCGGGACAGGGGACAGATACGCAGTATTTT	CASSPPGQGTDTQYF
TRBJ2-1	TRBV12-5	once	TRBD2	TGTGCTAGTGGTTTGGCTAGCGGGAGAAATGAGCAGTTCTTC	CASGLASGRNEQFF
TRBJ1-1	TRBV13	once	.	TGTGCCAGCAGCTTTTCGAGGCTTTGGGAAGCTTTCTTT	CASSFSRLWEAFF
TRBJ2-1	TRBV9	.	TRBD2	TGTGCCAGCAGCGCTATCCGGACTAGCGGGGGTTACAATGAGCAGTTCTTC	CASSAIRTSGGYNEQFF
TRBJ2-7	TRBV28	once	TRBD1	TGTGCCAGCAGTTTATATGCGACAGGGTATCCCACAGCCTACGAGCAGTACTTC	CASSLYATGYPTAYEQYF
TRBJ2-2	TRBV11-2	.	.	TGTGCCAGCAGCTTAGGCGGGACCGGGGAGCTGTTTTTT	CASSLGGTGELFF
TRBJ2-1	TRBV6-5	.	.	TGTGCCAGCAGCAGAGGACTCGCGGGGCAGTTCTTC	CASSRGLAGQFF
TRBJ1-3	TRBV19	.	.	TGTGCCAGTAGTCCATCTGGAAACACCATATATTTT	CASSPSGNTIYF
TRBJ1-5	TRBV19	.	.	TGTGCCAGTACCCCGACAGCCTCAAGTCCTTTTCTTATTAGCAATCAGCCCCAGCATTTT	CASTPTASSPFLISNQPQHF
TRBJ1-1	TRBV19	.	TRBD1	TGTGCCAGTAGTATAGGACAGGGAAGGGACACTGAAGCTTTCTTT	CASSIGQGRDTEAFF
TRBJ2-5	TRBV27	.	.	TGTGCCAGCAGTTTTTGGCAGGGATGGGAGACCCAGTACTTC	CASSFWQGWETQYF
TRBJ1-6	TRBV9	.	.	TGTGCCAGCAGTCGAGACAGAGCAAATTCACCCCTCCACTTT	CASSRDRANSPLHF
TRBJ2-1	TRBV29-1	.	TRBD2	TGCAGCACTCTAGCGGGAAGTAATTACAATGAGCAGTTCTTC	CSTLAGSNYNEQFF
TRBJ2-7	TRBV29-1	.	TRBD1	TGCAGCGTTGTACAGGGGGCGCGGGGCTACGAGCAGTACTTC	CSVVQGARGYEQYF
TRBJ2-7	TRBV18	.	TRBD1	TGTGCCAGCTCACCAATAACCGGGACAGGGATCTACGAGCAGTACTTC	CASSPITGTGIYEQYF
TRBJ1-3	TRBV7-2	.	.	TGTGCCAGCAGCTTAGGACAGTCCTCTGGAAACACCATATATTTT	CASSLGQSSGNTIYF
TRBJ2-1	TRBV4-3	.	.	TGCGCCAGCAGCCAAGTCGTAGTTTCGAGTGAGCAGTTCTTC	CASSQVVVSSEQFF
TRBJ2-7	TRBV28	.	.	TGTGCCTCAGAGGGGGGGGAGGTCGAGCAGTACTTC	CASEGGEVEQYF
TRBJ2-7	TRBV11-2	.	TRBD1	TGTGCCAGCAGCTGGACAGGGGTCCCTACCTACGAGCAGTACTTC	CASSWTGVPTYEQYF
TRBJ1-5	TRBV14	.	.	TGTGCCAGCAGCCGGTCAGGGGGCAATCAGCCCCAGCATTTT	CASSRSGGNQPQHF
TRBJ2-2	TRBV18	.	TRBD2	TGTGCCAGCTCACCACAGAAAGGCGGGAGAGGTGGCGGGGAGCTGTTTTTT	CASSPQKGGRGGGELFF
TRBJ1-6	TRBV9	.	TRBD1	TGTGCCAGCAGCCCGGGGACAGTTGGGGATTCACCCCTCCACTTT	CASSPGTVGDSPLHF
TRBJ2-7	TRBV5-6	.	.	TGTGCCAGCAGCTTGGTTTCCCAGCGTTACGAGCAGTACTTC	CASSLVSQRYEQYF
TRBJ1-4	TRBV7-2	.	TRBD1	TGTGCCAGCAGCTTAAAATGGACAGGGGGTGTCAAAAGTGAAAAACTGTTTTTT	CASSLKWTGGVKSEKLFF
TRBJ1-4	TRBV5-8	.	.	TGTGCCAGCAGCATGGGAGTAGCTAATGAAAAACTGTTTTTT	CASSMGVANEKLFF
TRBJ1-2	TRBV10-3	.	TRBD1	TGTGCCATCAGTGAGGCGACAGGGGCCTACGGCTACACCTTC	CAISEATGAYGYTF
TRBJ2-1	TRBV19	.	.	TGTGCCACCCGGAAGGCACTGACATACAATGAGCAGTTCTTC	CATRKALTYNEQFF
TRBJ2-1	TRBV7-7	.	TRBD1	TGTGCTAGCAGCTTAGGACAGGGGGCCCCACACAATGAGCAGTTCTTC	CASSLGQGAPHNEQFF
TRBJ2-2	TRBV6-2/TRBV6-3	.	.	TGTGCCAGCAGCCAACATACCGGGGAGCTGTTTTTT	CASSQHTGELFF
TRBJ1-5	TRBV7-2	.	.	TGTGCCAGCAGCCCCTTCAGCAATCAGCCCCAGCATTTT	CASSPFSNQPQHF
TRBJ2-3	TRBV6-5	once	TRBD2	TGTGCCAGCAGTTACGGGGAGCGGGGTACGCAGTATTTT	CASSYGERGTQYF
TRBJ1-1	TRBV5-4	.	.	TGTGCCAGCAGCATCTCGGACAGATCTCAGTTAGGGTTT	CASSISDRSQLGF
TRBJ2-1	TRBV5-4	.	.	TGTGCCAGCAGCGGGGGCTACCTCTCCTACAATGAGCAGTTCTTC	CASSGGYLSYNEQFF
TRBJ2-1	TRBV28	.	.	TGTGCCAGCAGTTTTTATATTCGGCTAGCGAGTAGCTCCTACAATGAGCAGTTCTTC	CASSFYIRLASSSYNEQFF
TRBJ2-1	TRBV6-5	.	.	TGTGCCAGCAGTTTAACCCAGGGAGGTGGGAATGAGCAGTTCTTC	CASSLTQGGGNEQFF
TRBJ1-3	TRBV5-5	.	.	TGTGCCAGCAGCTTGATGGCCGTGAACTCTGGAAACACCATATATTTT	CASSLMAVNSGNTIYF